A selection of T cell receptor beta chains follows, all from one sample in a study of early stage breast cancer tumors. TCRdb's table, derived via immunoSEQ multiplex PCR, lists solely in-frame clones and lacks some. Of 44,000 or so clones listed, approximately 80% are singletons. The sequenced material came from blood. The receptors were sampled from a person in their fifties or sixties with breast cancer. The CDR3 runs from the conserved cysteine through the conserved F or W. The order of the fields is J gene, V gene, CDR3 length, D gene, clone size, CDR3 protein, CDR3 DNA. The D gene is left open where the match is weak. Only some rows state a clone size, as once, few, many or a class for expanded clones.

>TRBJ1-5|TRBV5-1|15|-|-
CASSFWDGSNQPQHF
TGCGCCAGCAGCTTCTGGGACGGGAGCAATCAGCCCCAGCATTTT
>TRBJ1-2|TRBV6-1|13|TRBD1|once
CASAWDSYYGYTF
TGTGCCAGTGCTTGGGACAGCTACTATGGCTACACCTTC
>TRBJ1-4|TRBV6-5|14|-|-
CASSYGSNHEKLFF
TGTGCCAGCAGTTACGGGAGCAACCATGAAAAACTGTTTTTT
>TRBJ2-1|TRBV27|16|-|-
CASSLGEESSYNEQFF
TGTGCCAGCAGTTTAGGTGAAGAGAGCTCCTACAATGAGCAGTTCTTC
>TRBJ2-3|TRBV6-6|14|TRBD2|-
CASKRGTNTDTQYF
TGTGCCAGCAAACGAGGGACTAACACAGATACGCAGTATTTT
>TRBJ2-7|TRBV5-4|11|-|few
CASSSSYEQYF
TGTGCCAGCAGCTCTTCCTACGAGCAGTACTTC
>TRBJ2-7|TRBV29-1|12|-|few
CSVEDWRDEQYF
TGCAGCGTTGAAGACTGGCGAGACGAGCAGTACTTC
>TRBJ1-1|TRBV18|12|-|-
CASSQDSFEAFF
TGTGCCAGCTCACAGGACAGCTTTGAAGCTTTCTTT
>TRBJ2-7|TRBV9|15|-|-
CASSEEQDLSYEQYF
TGTGCCAGCAGCGAGGAACAGGACCTCTCCTACGAGCAGTACTTC
>TRBJ1-2|TRBV28|12|-|-
CASTPGTYGYTF
TGTGCCAGCACTCCAGGTACCTATGGCTACACCTTC
>TRBJ2-7|TRBV4-2|16|TRBD1|-
CASSQDSDRSFYEQYF
TGTGCCAGCAGCCAAGATTCGGACAGGTCTTTTTACGAGCAGTACTTC
>TRBJ1-1|TRBV7-2|11|-|-
CASSDNTEAFF
TGTGCCAGCAGCGATAACACTGAAGCTTTCTTT
>TRBJ2-2|TRBV7-2|16|-|once
CASSFLAAAGTGELFF
TGTGCCAGCAGCTTCCTAGCTGCCGCGGGCACCGGGGAGCTGTTTTTT
>TRBJ1-4|TRBV27|13|-|-
CASRNPWNEKLFF
TGTGCCAGCAGGAATCCATGGAATGAAAAACTGTTTTTT
>TRBJ2-3|TRBV5-1|15|-|-
CASSRGTVITDTQYF
TGCGCCAGCAGCCGGGGGACGGTAATCACAGATACGCAGTATTTT
>TRBJ2-2|TRBV18|14|-|-
CASSGQTNTGELFF
TGTGCCAGCTCCGGGCAGACGAACACCGGGGAGCTGTTTTTT
>TRBJ1-2|TRBV5-1|13|-|-
CASSLAGDTGYTF
TGCGCCAGCAGCTTGGCGGGGGATACCGGCTACACCTTC
>TRBJ1-5|TRBV5-1|21|TRBD1|-
CASSFQDRIYQGEDSNQPQHF
TGCGCCAGCAGCTTCCAAGACAGAATTTACCAGGGGGAAGATAGCAATCAGCCCCAGCATTTT
>TRBJ2-3|TRBV5-1|15|TRBD2|-
CASSLTGAGSDTQYF
TGCGCCAGCAGCTTAACGGGAGCGGGGTCGGATACGCAGTATTTT
>TRBJ2-7|TRBV7-2|15|-|-
CASSLGSSEIYEQYF
TGTGCCAGCAGCTTAGGGAGTAGCGAGATCTACGAGCAGTACTTC
>TRBJ2-3|TRBV10-3|16|TRBD2|-
CAISALAGLRSDTQYF
TGTGCCATCAGTGCACTAGCGGGACTCAGGTCAGATACGCAGTATTTT
>TRBJ2-5|TRBV27|14|-|-
CASSSGRIQETQYF
TGTGCCAGCAGTTCCGGACGGATCCAAGAGACCCAGTACTTC
>TRBJ2-7|TRBV10-1|13|-|few
CASSERASREQYF
TGCGCCAGCAGTGAGAGGGCTAGTCGCGAGCAGTACTTC
>TRBJ1-1|TRBV27|15|-|-
CASALRQRMNTEAFF
TGTGCCAGCGCCCTTCGGCAGAGAATGAACACTGAAGCTTTCTTT
>TRBJ2-3|TRBV5-4|14|-|-
CASSLGGTTDTQYF
TGTGCCAGCAGCTTAGGGGGAACGACAGATACGCAGTATTTT
>TRBJ1-1|TRBV6-1|15|-|-
CASSEVKGVNTEAFF
TGTGCCAGCAGTGAAGTTAAGGGAGTGAACACTGAAGCTTTCTTT
>TRBJ2-5|TRBV19|13|TRBD1|few
CASSGTGSQTQYF
TGTGCCAGTAGTGGGACAGGGTCGCAGACCCAGTACTTC